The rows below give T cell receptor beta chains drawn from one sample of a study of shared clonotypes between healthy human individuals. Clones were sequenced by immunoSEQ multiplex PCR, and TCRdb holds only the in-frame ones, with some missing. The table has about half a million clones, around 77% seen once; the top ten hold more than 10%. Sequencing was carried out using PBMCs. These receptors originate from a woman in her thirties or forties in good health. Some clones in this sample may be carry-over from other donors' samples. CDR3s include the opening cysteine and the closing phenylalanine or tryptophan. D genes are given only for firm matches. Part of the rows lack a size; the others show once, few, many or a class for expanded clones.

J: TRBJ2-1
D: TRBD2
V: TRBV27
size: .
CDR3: CASSRLAGVGEQFF
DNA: TGTGCCAGCAGTCGACTAGCGGGAGTTGGTGAGCAGTTCTTC

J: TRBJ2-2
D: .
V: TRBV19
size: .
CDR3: CATHRGSLITGELFF
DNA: TGTGCCACTCATCGGGGGAGCCTCATCACCGGGGAGCTGTTTTTT

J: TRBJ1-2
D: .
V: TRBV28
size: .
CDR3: CASSGAVYGYTF
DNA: TGTGCCAGTTCAGGGGCTGTCTATGGCTACACCTTC

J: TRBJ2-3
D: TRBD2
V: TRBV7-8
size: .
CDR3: CASSFSGTSGVRDTQYF
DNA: TGTGCCAGCAGCTTTTCCGGGACTAGCGGAGTGCGGGATACGCAGTATTTT

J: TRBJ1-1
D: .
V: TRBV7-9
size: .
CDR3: CASSLKANTEAFF
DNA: TGTGCCAGCAGCCTAAAAGCGAACACTGAAGCTTTCTTT

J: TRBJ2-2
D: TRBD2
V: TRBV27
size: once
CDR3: CASTLLGAGGRGTGELFF
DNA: TGTGCCAGCACCCTCCTTGGAGCGGGAGGGCGGGGGACCGGGGAGCTGTTTTTT

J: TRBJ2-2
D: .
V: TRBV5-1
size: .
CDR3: CASSLREQANTGELFF
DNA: TGCGCCAGCAGCTTGCGGGAACAGGCGAACACCGGGGAGCTGTTTTTT

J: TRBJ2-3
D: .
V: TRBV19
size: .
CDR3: CASRTGGGTDTQYF
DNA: TGTGCCAGTAGAACCGGGGGTGGCACAGATACGCAGTATTTT

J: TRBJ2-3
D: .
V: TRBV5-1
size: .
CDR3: CASSPSGDTQYF
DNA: TGCGCCAGCAGCCCGTCGGGGGATACGCAGTATTTT

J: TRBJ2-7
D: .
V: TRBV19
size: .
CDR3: CASRKGYEQYF
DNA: TGTGCCAGTAGGAAAGGATACGAGCAGTACTTC

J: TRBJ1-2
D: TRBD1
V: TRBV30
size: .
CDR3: CAWSPGDSYGYTF
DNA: TGTGCCTGGAGCCCGGGGGACAGCTATGGCTACACCTTC

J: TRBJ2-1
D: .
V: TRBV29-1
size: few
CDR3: CSPRSGSEEQFF
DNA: TGCAGCCCCCGGTCCGGGAGTGAAGAGCAGTTCTTC

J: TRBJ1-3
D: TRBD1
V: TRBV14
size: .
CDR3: CASSQGTGGAYTIYF
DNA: TGTGCCAGCAGCCAGGGGACAGGGGGCGCGTACACCATATATTTT

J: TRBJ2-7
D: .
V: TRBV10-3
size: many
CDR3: CAISAGQGTVTYEQYF
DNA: TGTGCCATCAGTGCGGGTCAGGGGACCGTAACCTACGAGCAGTACTTC

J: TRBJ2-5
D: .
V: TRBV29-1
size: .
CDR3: CSVGSQETQYF
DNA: TGCAGCGTTGGGAGCCAAGAGACCCAGTACTTC

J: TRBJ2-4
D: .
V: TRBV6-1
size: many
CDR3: CASRPGPAKNIQYF
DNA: TGTGCCAGCAGGCCGGGACCTGCCAAAAACATTCAGTACTTC

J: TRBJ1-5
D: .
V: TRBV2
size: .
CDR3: CASTGHLNQPQHF
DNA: TGTGCCAGCACGGGACACCTGAATCAGCCCCAGCATTTT

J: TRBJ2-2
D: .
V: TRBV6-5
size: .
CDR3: CASSYSAGELFF
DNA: TGTGCCAGCAGTTACTCGGCTGGGGAGCTGTTTTTT

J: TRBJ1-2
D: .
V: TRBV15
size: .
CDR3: CATSFLGESSGDYGYTF
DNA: TGTGCCACCAGCTTCTTGGGGGAGTCCTCGGGCGACTATGGCTACACCTTC

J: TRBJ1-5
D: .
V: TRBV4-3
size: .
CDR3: CASSQDGGRNQPQHF
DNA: TGCGCCAGCAGCCAAGATGGAGGGCGCAATCAGCCCCAGCATTTT

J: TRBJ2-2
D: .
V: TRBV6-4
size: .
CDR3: CASSDWTQTGELFF
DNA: TGTGCCAGCAGTGACTGGACCCAAACCGGGGAGCTGTTTTTT

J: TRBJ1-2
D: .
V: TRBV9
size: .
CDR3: CASSVDVQSYGYTF
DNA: TGTGCCAGCAGCGTAGACGTACAATCCTATGGCTACACCTTC

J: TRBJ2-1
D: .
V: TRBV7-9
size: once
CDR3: CASSPGGGSVYNEQFF
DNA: TGTGCCAGCAGCCCAGGAGGGGGGAGTGTATACAATGAGCAGTTCTTC

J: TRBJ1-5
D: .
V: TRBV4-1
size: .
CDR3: CASSQDPNQPQHF
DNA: TGCGCCAGCAGCCAAGATCCGAATCAGCCCCAGCATTTT

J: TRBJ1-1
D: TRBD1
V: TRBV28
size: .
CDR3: CASSWGTGGVTEAFF
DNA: TGTGCCAGCAGTTGGGGGACAGGGGGCGTAACTGAAGCTTTCTTT

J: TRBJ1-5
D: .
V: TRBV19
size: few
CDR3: CASSPGQFLSQHF
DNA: TGTGCCAGTAGCCCCGGACAGTTCTTGTCCCAGCATTTT

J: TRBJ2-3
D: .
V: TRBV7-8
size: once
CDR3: CASSLEDPGLRDTQYF
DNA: TGTGCCAGCAGCTTAGAGGATCCGGGACTGAGAGATACGCAGTATTTT

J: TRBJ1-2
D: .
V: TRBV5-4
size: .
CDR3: CASSLGAGEPYGYTF
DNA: TGTGCCAGCAGCTTGGGTGCAGGGGAGCCCTATGGCTACACCTTC

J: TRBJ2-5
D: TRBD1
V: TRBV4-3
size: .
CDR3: CASSQEAGTGGGTQYF
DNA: TGCGCCAGCAGCCAAGAAGCAGGGACAGGCGGTGGGACCCAGTACTTC

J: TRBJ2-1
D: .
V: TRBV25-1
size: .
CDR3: CASSRDSSAEQFF
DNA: TGTGCCAGCAGCCGGGACTCATCAGCGGAGCAGTTCTTC

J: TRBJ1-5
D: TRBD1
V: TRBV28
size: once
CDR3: CASSFGTGGQPQHF
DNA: TGTGCCAGCAGTTTCGGGACAGGGGGTCAGCCCCAGCATTTT

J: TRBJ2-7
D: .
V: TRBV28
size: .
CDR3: CASSLSRQPYSYEQYF
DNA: TGTGCCAGCAGTTTATCTAGACAGCCGTACTCCTACGAGCAGTACTTC

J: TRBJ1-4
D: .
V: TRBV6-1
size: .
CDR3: CASSEVQANEKLFF
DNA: TGTGCCAGCAGTGAAGTACAGGCTAATGAAAAACTGTTTTTT

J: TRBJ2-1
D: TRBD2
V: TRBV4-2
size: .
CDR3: CASSQDLLAGDEQFF
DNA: TGTGCCAGCAGCCAAGATCTGCTAGCGGGAGACGAGCAGTTCTTC

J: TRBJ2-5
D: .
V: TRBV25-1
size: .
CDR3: CASSDPPTETQYF
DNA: TGTGCCAGCAGTGACCCCCCTACAGAGACCCAGTACTTC

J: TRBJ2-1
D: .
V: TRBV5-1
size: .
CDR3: CASSLGPSNNEQFF
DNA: TGCGCCAGCAGCTTGGGTCCTTCCAACAATGAGCAGTTCTTC

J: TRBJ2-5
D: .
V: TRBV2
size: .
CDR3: CASMVGTQYF
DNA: TGTGCCAGCATGGTAGGGACCCAGTACTTC